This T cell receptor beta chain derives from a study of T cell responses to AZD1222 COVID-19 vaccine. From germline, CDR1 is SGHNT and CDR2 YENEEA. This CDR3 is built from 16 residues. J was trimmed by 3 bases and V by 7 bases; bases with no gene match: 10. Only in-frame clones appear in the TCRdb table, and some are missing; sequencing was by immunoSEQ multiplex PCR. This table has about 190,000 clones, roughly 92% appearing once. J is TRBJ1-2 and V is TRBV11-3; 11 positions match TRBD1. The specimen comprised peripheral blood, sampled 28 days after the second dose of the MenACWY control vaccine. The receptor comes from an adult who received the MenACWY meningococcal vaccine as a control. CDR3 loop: CASTLAGTGGDYGYTF. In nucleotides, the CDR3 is TGTGCCAGCACCCTTGCCGGGACAGGGGGGGACTATGGCTACACCTTC. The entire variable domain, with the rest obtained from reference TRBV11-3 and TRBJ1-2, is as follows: EAGVVQSPRYKIIEKKQPVAFWCNPISGHNTLYWYLQNLGQGPELLIRYENEEAVDDSQLPKDRFSAERLKGVDSTLKIQPAELGDSAVYLCASTLAGTGGDYGYTFGSGTRLTVV.